Listed below are T cell receptor beta chains from one sample, sequenced in a study of blood T cell repertoires in COVID-19. Profiling relied on immunoSEQ multiplex PCR, and the TCRdb table lists in-frame clones only, not all of them. The sample contains 40,000 to 60,000 clones, less than 80% of which appear only once. The sequencing sample was made of peripheral blood. The source is a man in his 70s with acute or convalescent COVID-19. Each CDR3 is given with its conserved first and last residue. Fields, in order: J gene, V gene, clone size, D gene, CDR3 protein, CDR3 DNA. A D gene is named only where the DNA matches it firmly. A clone size is listed for some rows: how often the clone was seen (once, few, many), or a class if it is expanded.

TRBJ2-7,TRBV6-2/TRBV6-3,-,-,CASIPNPVTVEQYF,TGTGCCAGCATCCCCAACCCGGTAACTGTCGAGCAGTACTTC
TRBJ1-1,TRBV5-8,-,-,CASSLRGNTEAFF,TGTGCCAGCAGCTTAAGAGGGAACACTGAAGCTTTCTTT
TRBJ1-1,TRBV11-3,-,-,CASSSHMNTEAFF,TGTGCCAGCAGCTCCCACATGAACACTGAAGCTTTCTTT
TRBJ1-1,TRBV2,-,-,CASSQLTEAFF,TGTGCCAGCAGCCAACTCACTGAAGCTTTCTTT
TRBJ2-3,TRBV7-9,few,TRBD1,CASSLRRTGASTDTQYF,TGTGCCAGCAGCCTCCGTCGGACAGGAGCTAGCACAGATACGCAGTATTTT
TRBJ2-5,TRBV28,few,-,CASSPLGTDQETQYF,TGTGCCAGCAGTCCCTTAGGGACTGATCAAGAGACCCAGTACTTC
TRBJ2-7,TRBV27,-,-,CASSLAQGPSYEQYF,TGTGCCAGCAGTTTAGCGCAGGGCCCCTCCTACGAGCAGTACTTC
TRBJ2-3,TRBV28,-,-,CASSSVRDTQYF,TGTGCTTCAAGTTCAGTCAGGGATACGCAGTATTTT
TRBJ1-1,TRBV6-6,few,-,CASRGDEAFF,TGTGCCAGCAGAGGGGATGAAGCTTTCTTT
TRBJ2-3,TRBV11-2,-,-,CASSLRGLGPDTQYF,TGTGCCAGCAGCTTACGTGGGTTGGGCCCAGATACGCAGTATTTT
TRBJ2-7,TRBV6-2/TRBV6-3,-,-,CASSYAGTPIRGQYF,TGTGCCAGCAGTTACGCCGGGACACCCATACGAGGGCAGTACTTC
TRBJ2-1,TRBV7-2,once,TRBD2,CASSFSGTYNEQFF,TGTGCCAGCAGCTTTAGCGGGACATACAATGAGCAGTTCTTC
TRBJ1-2,TRBV2,-,-,CASMKALDYGYTF,TGTGCCAGCATGAAGGCCCTAGACTATGGCTACACCTTC
TRBJ1-2,TRBV11-2,-,-,CASSLNSGYGYTF,TGTGCCAGCAGCTTGAATTCCGGGTACGGCTACACCTTC
TRBJ1-2,TRBV3-1/TRBV3-2,-,-,CASSALGGTNGGYTF,TGTGCCAGCAGCGCTCTCGGAGGGACTAATGGGGGCTACACCTTC
TRBJ1-1,TRBV7-2,once,-,CASSLPGRGTEAFF,TGTGCCAGCAGCTTGCCCGGCAGGGGCACTGAAGCTTTCTTT
TRBJ2-1,TRBV4-2,-,-,CASSQDLRGVAYNEQFF,TGTGCCAGCAGCCAAGATCTTCGCGGAGTGGCATACAATGAGCAGTTCTTC
TRBJ1-1,TRBV6-5,-,-,CASRRGRRNTEAFF,TGTGCCAGCCGGCGGGGGCGTCGGAACACTGAAGCTTTCTTT
TRBJ1-5,TRBV21-1,-,-,CASSKEGGEGNQPQHF,TGTGCCAGCAGCAAAGAAGGGGGCGAGGGCAATCAGCCCCAGCATTTT
TRBJ1-3,TRBV11-3,-,-,CASSPVATSGNTIYF,TGTGCCAGCAGCCCAGTAGCCACCTCTGGAAACACCATATATTTT
TRBJ2-3,TRBV7-9,-,TRBD2,CASSPSTSGGAVDTQYF,TGTGCCAGCAGCCCGTCAACTAGCGGGGGGGCCGTAGATACGCAGTATTTT
TRBJ2-2,TRBV2,-,-,CASSGILVPTGELFF,TGTGCCAGCAGCGGAATCCTAGTTCCCACCGGGGAGCTGTTTTTT
TRBJ1-4,TRBV9,-,TRBD1,CASSPRGGTGTFRLFF,TGTGCCAGCAGCCCGAGGGGTGGGACAGGGACCTTTAGACTGTTTTTT
TRBJ2-7,TRBV7-9,few,-,CASSSSNIAGLYF,TGTGCCAGCAGCTCCTCAAATATAGCAGGGTTGTACTTC
TRBJ2-7,TRBV28,-,TRBD1,CASSRIGQGLYF,TGTGCCAGCAGCCGGATCGGACAGGGTCTGTACTTC
TRBJ1-5,TRBV19,-,TRBD1,CASSPTGGSQPQHF,TGTGCCAGTAGTCCAACAGGGGGGAGCCAGCCCCAGCATTTT
TRBJ1-4,TRBV10-3,-,-,CAITADLRREKLFF,TGTGCCATCACCGCAGACCTGAGGCGTGAAAAACTGTTTTTT
TRBJ1-5,TRBV28,-,-,CASSLRGYGNQPQHF,TGTGCCAGCAGTTTAAGGGGCTATGGCAATCAGCCCCAGCATTTT
TRBJ1-1,TRBV19,-,-,CASSIIQGSITEAFF,TGTGCCAGTAGTATAATACAGGGTTCGATCACTGAAGCTTTCTTT
TRBJ2-5,TRBV5-5,-,TRBD1,CASSLRRDRGVETQYF,TGTGCCAGCAGTTTACGCCGGGACAGGGGTGTGGAGACCCAGTACTTC
TRBJ2-3,TRBV7-7,few,TRBD2,CASSPRLADSTDTQYF,TGTGCTAGCAGCCCCAGACTAGCGGATAGCACAGATACGCAGTATTTT
TRBJ2-1,TRBV9,few,TRBD2,CASSVGGSGVNNEQFF,TGTGCCAGCAGCGTAGGAGGTAGCGGGGTGAACAATGAGCAGTTCTTC
TRBJ2-2,TRBV12-5,-,TRBD1,CASGGDRGSTGELFF,TGTGCTAGTGGCGGGGACAGGGGAAGCACCGGGGAGCTGTTTTTT